Detailed here is one TCR beta chain. Its antigen is undetermined. Since the CDR3 does not end with the conserved phenylalanine or tryptophan, this likely comes from a read error. The data were obtained in a study of post-analysis software for immune sequencing data. General observations from the study: Controls had lower frequencies than patients of four or five TRBV segments, which included TRBV5-6, TRBV5-1 and TRBV20-1.

This CDR3 is 15 amino acids long. CDR1 KGHSH and CDR2 LQKENI come from the germline V gene. The junction had 8 bases not matched to a gene; V was cut back by 6 bases and J by 3 bases. Unique molecular identifiers were carried by the TCR beta cDNA libraries. Each CDR3 protein is one row after TCRdb ran MiXCR on the PCR reads. The table has a few hundred thousand distinct CDR3 sequences, roughly 34% seen once. The rearrangement links TRBV18 to TRBJ1-5; 7 bases fit TRBD1. The receptor was derived from a girl aged 2 to 17 with multiple sclerosis. Specimen: blood. The CDR3 region has the DNA TGTGCCAGCTCCCGAGTACAGGGGATCAATCAGCCCCAGCATTGT. This sequence encodes CASSRVQGINQPQHC.